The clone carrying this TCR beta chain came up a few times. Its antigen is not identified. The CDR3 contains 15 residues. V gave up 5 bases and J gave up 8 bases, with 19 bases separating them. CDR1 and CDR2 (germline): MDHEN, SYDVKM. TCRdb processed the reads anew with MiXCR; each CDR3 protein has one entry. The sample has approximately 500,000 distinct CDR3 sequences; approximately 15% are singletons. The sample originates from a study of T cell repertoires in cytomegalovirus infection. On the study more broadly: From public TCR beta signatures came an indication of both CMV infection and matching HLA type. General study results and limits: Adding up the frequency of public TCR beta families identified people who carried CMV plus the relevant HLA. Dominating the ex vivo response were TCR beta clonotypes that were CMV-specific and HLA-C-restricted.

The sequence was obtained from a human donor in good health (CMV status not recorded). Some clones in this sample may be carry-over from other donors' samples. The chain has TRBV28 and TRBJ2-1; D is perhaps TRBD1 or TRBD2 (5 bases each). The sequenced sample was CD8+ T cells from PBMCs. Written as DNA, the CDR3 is TGTGCCAGCAGTCTCCGGGACGCCCATGTCTATGAGCAGTTCTTC. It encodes CASSLRDAHVYEQFF. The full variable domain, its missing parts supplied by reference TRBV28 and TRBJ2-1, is DVKVTQSSRYLVKRTGEKVFLECVQDMDHENMFWYRQDPGLGLRLIYFSYDVKMKEKGDIPEGYSVSREKKERFSLILESASTNQTSMYLCASSLRDAHVYEQFFGPGTRLTVL.